These 20 T cell receptor beta chains originate from one sample sequenced in a study of T-cell memory formation after mild COVID-19. TCRdb re-called the 5' RACE reads through MiXCR, storing one row per CDR3 protein. The sample shows hundreds of thousands of distinct CDR3 sequences, approximately 15% of them seen only once. The sequencing input was PBMCs or a T cell subset sorted from them (not recorded which). All receptors come from an adult woman who had mild COVID-19 (a few samples of this study predate the infection). Cell type and time point are not known.

This clonotype was observed a few times. The chain carries TRBV12-3 or TRBV12-4 and TRBJ1-2, with 7 nucleotides matching TRBD1. Trimming took 5 bases from V and 2 from J; bases not matched to a gene: 8. CDR3 length equals 15 residues. CDR3 coding DNA: TGTGCCAGCAGTCGCTCGGACAGGACCAACTATGGCTACACCTTC. It specifies CASSRSDRTNYGYTF.

V is TRBV6-1 and J is TRBJ1-5; 8 bases align to TRBD1. Germline lookup yields CDR1 MNHNS and CDR2 SASEGT. CDR3 length equals 16 residues. The trim removed 5 bases at V and 0 bases at J, leaving 6 bases unmatched. For the CDR3, the DNA is TGTGCCAGCAGTTATCCAGGGGGCTCTAGCAATCAGCCCCAGCATTTT. It encodes CASSYPGGSSNQPQHF.

In this sample, this clonotype turned up a few times. The chain has TRBV2 and TRBJ2-2, with a tentative D call TRBD1 (6 bases). V was cut by 5 bases and J by 0 bases, with 10 bases left in between. Germline values: CDR1 SNHLY, CDR2 FYNNEI. This CDR3 has 15 residues. Here the CDR3 DNA reads TGTGCCAGCAGTTGGACAGTGGCGAACACCGGGGAGCTGTTTTTT. It codes for CASSWTVANTGELFF.

The CDR3 nucleotides read TGTGCCAGTAGTTCCCAGACCGTAACTCAGCCCCAGCATTTT. Translating it yields CASSSQTVTQPQHF. The chain has TRBV19 and TRBJ1-5, with D unclear. The V end was cut by 5 bases, the J end by 6 bases, with 14 bases between. This CDR3 region has 14 residues. Germline V CDR1 and CDR2: LNHDA, SQIVND (reference sequence).

This clonotype was seen more than once but under ten times. The chain recombines TRBV12-3 or TRBV12-4 with TRBJ1-5; D unclear. V was clipped by 2 bases and J by 6 bases, with 8 bases between them. The CDR3 contains 13 residues. The CDR3 region is CASSLLLSQPQHF. The DNA for the CDR3 is TGTGCCAGCAGTTTACTCCTGAGTCAGCCCCAGCATTTT.

In regard to this clonotype: A read error may produce the germline difference seen at one junction end. This sequence joins TRBV4-1 and TRBJ2-7, with a weak D call TRBD2 (6 bases). CDR1 is MGHRA and CDR2 is YSYEKL in the germline V gene. The CDR3 extends over 12 amino acids. The CDR3, as DNA: TGCGCCAGCGGCCACGCGGGATACGAGCAGTACTTC. Translation gives CASGHAGYEQYF.

This clonotype was found a few times. This chain joins TRBV7-2 and TRBJ2-5, with 13 bases fitting TRBD2. The germline V gene encodes CDR1 SGHTA and CDR2 FQGNSA. The CDR3 is made up of 16 amino acids. V was pared by 4 bases and J by 5 bases, with 7 bases of the junction left unmatched. CDR3 nucleotides: TGTGCCAGCAGCTCGAGGACTAGCGGGAGTTTTGAGACCCAGTACTTC. It yields the protein CASSSRTSGSFETQYF.

The V call is TRBV5-6, the J call TRBJ2-1; the match to TRBD2 covers 7 bases. Germline values: CDR1 SGHDT, CDR2 YYEEEE. Unmatched junction bases numbered 7, after V lost 4 bases and J lost 6 bases. The CDR3 length is 14 residues. In nucleotides, the CDR3 is TGTGCCAGCAGCCGAGCGGGATCAGGCAATGAGCAGTTCTTC. As protein: CASSRAGSGNEQFF.

This clonotype was counted a few times. The CDR3 here is CASRPSGRYEQYF. CDR3 nucleotide sequence: TGTGCCAGCCGTCCTAGCGGCCGCTACGAGCAGTACTTC. This chain links TRBV12-3 or TRBV12-4 with TRBJ2-7; 7 nucleotides agree with TRBD2. The J segment lost 3 bases and the V segment lost 8 bases, leaving 7 bases of the junction unmatched. The CDR3 spans 13 residues.

In its sample, this clonotype was seen a few times. This sequence joins TRBV5-5 and TRBJ2-3; 12 bases are a match to TRBD2. Germline CDR1 SGHKS, CDR2 YYEKEE (reference sequence). V was pared by 2 bases and J by 1 base, with 5 bases of the junction left unmatched. This CDR3 comprises 17 residues. CDR3 in amino acids: CASSFRLAGEGTDTQYF. The CDR3 DNA sequence: TGTGCCAGCAGCTTCCGACTAGCGGGAGAGGGCACAGATACGCAGTATTTT.

This clonotype was observed at least ten times. The chain employs TRBV5-1 and TRBJ1-4; the match to TRBD1 covers 8 bases. Trimming removed 3 bases from V and 8 bases from J; junction bases left unmatched: 6. The CDR3 length is 14 residues. Germline V gene lookup returns CDR1 SGHRS and CDR2 YFSETQ. Here the CDR3 reads CASSSTGVKEKLFF. CDR3 bases: TGCGCCAGCAGCTCGACAGGGGTAAAGGAAAAACTGTTTTTT.

The CDR3 bases are TGTGCCAGCAGCGAGCAGGGGCTGGGGAACACCATATATTTT. It is translated as CASSEQGLGNTIYF. The chain links TRBV7-8 to TRBJ1-3; D is possibly TRBD1 (6 bases). In germline, CDR1 is SGHVS, CDR2 FQNEAQ. With 5 bases removed from V and 7 bases from J, the gap between germline ends came to 15 bases. The CDR3 is 14 amino acids.

The V call is TRBV12-3 or TRBV12-4, the J call TRBJ1-1; TRBD1 might be the D (6 bases). The V end was cut by 6 bases, the J end by 0 bases, with 11 bases between. The CDR3 runs 14 residues. CDR3 DNA: TGTGCCAGCAGACCGGACAGCCTGAACACTGAAGCTTTCTTT. Translated, it gives CASRPDSLNTEAFF.

This clonotype was observed a few times. The chain recombines TRBV18 with TRBJ2-5; D is unclear. V gave up 6 bases and J gave up 1 base, with 12 bases separating them. The CDR3 length is 14 residues. Germline V gives CDR1 KGHSH, CDR2 LQKENI. The CDR3 region has the DNA TGTGCCAGCTCCCCCACGGCTATCCAAGAGACCCAGTACTTC. Protein sequence: CASSPTAIQETQYF. The entire variable domain, with the rest obtained from reference TRBV18 and TRBJ2-5, is as follows: NAGVMQNPRHLVRRRGQEARLRCSPMKGHSHVYWYRQLPEEGLKFMVYLQKENIIDESGMPKERFSAEFPKEGPSILRIQQVVRGDSAAYFCASSPTAIQETQYFGPGTRLLVL.

Comments on this clonotype: The junction shows a germline mismatch at one end, possibly a read error. This chain connects TRBV12-3 or TRBV12-4 to TRBJ1-5; D ambiguous. The CDR3 extends over 16 amino acids. CDR3 sequence: CASSFGRKGSNQHQHF. The CDR3 nucleotides read TGTGCCAGCAGTTTCGGAAGAAAGGGTAGCAATCAGCACCAGCATTTT.

This clonotype was counted at least ten times. An end of the junction differs from the germline gene, which may be a read error. This chain connects TRBV6-5 to TRBJ2-7; no clear D. This CDR3 contains 13 residues. The germline CDR1 and CDR2 sequences are MNHEY and SVGAGI. CDR3 residues: CASSYFGWDEQYF. For the CDR3, the DNA is TGTGCCAGCAGCTACTTTGGCTGGGACGAGCAGTACTTC.

The rearrangement uses TRBV6-4 and TRBJ1-1, with D possibly TRBD1 on 5 matching bases. With 2 bases removed from V and 9 bases from J, the gap between germline ends came to 10 bases. This CDR3 has 12 residues. CDR1 and CDR2 from the germline V gene are MRHNA and SNTAGT. The chain's CDR3 is CASSDGAAKAFF. Written as DNA, the CDR3 is TGTGCCAGCAGTGACGGGGCAGCCAAAGCTTTCTTT.

This clonotype came up a few times. The chain uses TRBV20-1 and TRBJ1-6, with 10 bases that match TRBD1. This CDR3 has 15 amino acids. V was pared by 6 bases and J by 7 bases, with 9 bases of the junction left unmatched. Germline CDR1 reads DFQATT; CDR2 reads SNEGSKA (reference sequence). DNA for the CDR3: TGCAGTGCCCGTGCCGCGGGACAGGGGAATTCACCCCTCCACTTT. It codes for CSARAAGQGNSPLHF.

The chain carries TRBV29-1 and TRBJ1-1; possible D gene TRBD1, 6 bases. V was clipped by 5 bases and J by 1 base, with 8 bases between them. This CDR3 contains 12 residues. CDR1 and CDR2 (germline): SQVTM, ANQGSEA. CDR3 coding DNA: TGCAGCGTTCTCAGGGGGAACACTGAAGCTTTCTTT. It specifies CSVLRGNTEAFF. The full variable domain, rest sourced from reference TRBV29-1 and TRBJ1-1, is SAVISQKPSRDICQRGTSLTIQCQVDSQVTMMFWYRQQPGQSLTLIATANQGSEATYESGFVIDKFPISRPNLTFSTLTVSNMSPEDSSIYLCSVLRGNTEAFFGQGTRLTVV.

The chain carries TRBV7-2 and TRBJ1-5; D ambiguous. From germline, CDR1 is SGHTA and CDR2 FQGNSA. The V end was cut by 5 bases, the J end by 0 bases, with 11 bases between. The CDR3 spans 15 residues. CDR3: CASSPRTGSNQPQHF. The CDR3, as DNA: TGTGCCAGCAGCCCCAGGACGGGTAGCAATCAGCCCCAGCATTTT.